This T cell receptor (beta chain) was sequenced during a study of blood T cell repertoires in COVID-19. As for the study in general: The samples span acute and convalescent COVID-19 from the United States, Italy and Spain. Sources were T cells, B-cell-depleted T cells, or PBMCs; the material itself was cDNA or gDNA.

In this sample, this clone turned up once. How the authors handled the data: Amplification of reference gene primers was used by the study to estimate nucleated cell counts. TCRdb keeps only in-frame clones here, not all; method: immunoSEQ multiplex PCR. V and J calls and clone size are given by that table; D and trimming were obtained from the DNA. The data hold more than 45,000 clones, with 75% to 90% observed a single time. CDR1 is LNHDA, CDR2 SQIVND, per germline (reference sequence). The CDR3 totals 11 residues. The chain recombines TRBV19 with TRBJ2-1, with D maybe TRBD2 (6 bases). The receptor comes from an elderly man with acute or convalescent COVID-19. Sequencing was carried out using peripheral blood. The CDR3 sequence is CTTGTYNEQFF. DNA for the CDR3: TGTACCACCGGGACTTACAATGAGCAGTTCTTC.